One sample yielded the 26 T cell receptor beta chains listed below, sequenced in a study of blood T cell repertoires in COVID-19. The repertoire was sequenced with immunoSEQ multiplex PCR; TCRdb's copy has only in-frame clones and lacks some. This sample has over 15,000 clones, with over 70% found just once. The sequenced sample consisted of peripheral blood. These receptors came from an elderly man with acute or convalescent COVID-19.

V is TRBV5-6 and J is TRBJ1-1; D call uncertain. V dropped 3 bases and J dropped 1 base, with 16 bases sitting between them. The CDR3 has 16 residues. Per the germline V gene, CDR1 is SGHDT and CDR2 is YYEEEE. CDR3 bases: TGTGCCAGCAGCTCTCGACAATCTTACGAGAACACTGAAGCTTTCTTT. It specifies CASSSRQSYENTEAFF.

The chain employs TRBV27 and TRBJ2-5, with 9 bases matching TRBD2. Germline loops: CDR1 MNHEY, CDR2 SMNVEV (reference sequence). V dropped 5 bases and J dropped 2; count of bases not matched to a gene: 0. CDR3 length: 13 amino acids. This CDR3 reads CASSGLAQETQYF. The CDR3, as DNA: TGTGCCAGCAGTGGACTAGCGCAAGAGACCCAGTACTTC.

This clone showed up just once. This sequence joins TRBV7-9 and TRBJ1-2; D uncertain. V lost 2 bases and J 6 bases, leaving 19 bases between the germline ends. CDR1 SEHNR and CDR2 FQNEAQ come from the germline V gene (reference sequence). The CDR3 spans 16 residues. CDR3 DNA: TGTGCCAGCAGCTTACCGCCCAGACAAATTAAGGATGGCTACACCTTC. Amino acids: CASSLPPRQIKDGYTF.

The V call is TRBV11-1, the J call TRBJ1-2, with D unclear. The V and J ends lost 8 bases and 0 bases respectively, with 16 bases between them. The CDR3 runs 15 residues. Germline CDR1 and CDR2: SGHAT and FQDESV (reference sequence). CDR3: CASPKPGGANYGYTF. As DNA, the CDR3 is TGTGCCAGCCCTAAGCCCGGCGGAGCTAACTATGGCTACACCTTC.

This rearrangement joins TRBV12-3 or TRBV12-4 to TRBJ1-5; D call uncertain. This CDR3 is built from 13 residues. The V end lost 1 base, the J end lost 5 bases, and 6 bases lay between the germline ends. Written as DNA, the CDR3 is TGTGCCAGCAGTTTAGTTCCGGATCAGCCCCAGCATTTT. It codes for CASSLVPDQPQHF.

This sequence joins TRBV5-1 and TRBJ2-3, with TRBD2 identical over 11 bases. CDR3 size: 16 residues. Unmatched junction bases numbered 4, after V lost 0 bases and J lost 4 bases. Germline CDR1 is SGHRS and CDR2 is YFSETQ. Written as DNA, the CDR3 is TGCGCCAGCAGCTTGGGACTAGCGGGAACGTCAGATACGCAGTATTTT. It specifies CASSLGLAGTSDTQYF. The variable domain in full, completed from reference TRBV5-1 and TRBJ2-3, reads KAGVTQTPRYLIKTRGQQVTLSCSPISGHRSVSWYQQTPGQGLQFLFEYFSETQRNKGNFPGRFSGRQFSNSRSEMNVSTLELGDSALYLCASSLGLAGTSDTQYFGPGTRLTVL.

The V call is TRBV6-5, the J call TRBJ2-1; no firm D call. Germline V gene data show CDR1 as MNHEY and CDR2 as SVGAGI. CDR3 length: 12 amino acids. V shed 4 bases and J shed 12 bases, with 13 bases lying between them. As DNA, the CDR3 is TGTGCCAGCAGTTCCGGTTCGTTTGGGCAGTTCTTC. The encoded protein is CASSSGSFGQFF.

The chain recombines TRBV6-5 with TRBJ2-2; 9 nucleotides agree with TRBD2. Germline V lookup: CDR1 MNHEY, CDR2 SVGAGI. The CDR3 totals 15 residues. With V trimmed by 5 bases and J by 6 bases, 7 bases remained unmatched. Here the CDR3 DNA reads TGTGCCAGCAGTAAGCCCGGGACTAGCCCCGGGGAGCTGTTTTTT. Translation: CASSKPGTSPGELFF.

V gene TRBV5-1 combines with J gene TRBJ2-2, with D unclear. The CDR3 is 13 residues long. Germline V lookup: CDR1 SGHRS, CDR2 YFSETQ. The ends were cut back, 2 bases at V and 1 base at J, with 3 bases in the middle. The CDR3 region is CASSLQNTGELFF. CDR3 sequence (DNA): TGCGCCAGCAGCTTACAGAACACCGGGGAGCTGTTTTTT. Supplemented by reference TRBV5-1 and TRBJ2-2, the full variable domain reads KAGVTQTPRYLIKTRGQQVTLSCSPISGHRSVSWYQQTPGQGLQFLFEYFSETQRNKGNFPGRFSGRQFSNSRSEMNVSTLELGDSALYLCASSLQNTGELFFGEGSRLTVL.

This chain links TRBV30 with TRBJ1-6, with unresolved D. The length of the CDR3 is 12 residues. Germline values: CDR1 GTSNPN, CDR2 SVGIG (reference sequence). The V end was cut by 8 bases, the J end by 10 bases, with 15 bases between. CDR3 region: CAQNRGESPLHF. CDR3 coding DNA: TGTGCCCAGAACCGGGGAGAGTCACCCCTCCACTTT.

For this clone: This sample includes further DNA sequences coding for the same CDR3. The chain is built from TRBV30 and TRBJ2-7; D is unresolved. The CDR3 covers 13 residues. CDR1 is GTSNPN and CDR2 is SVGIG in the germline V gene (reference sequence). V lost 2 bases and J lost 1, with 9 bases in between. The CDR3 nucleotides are TGTGCCTGGAGTCGACGGGTATCCTACGAGCAGTACTTC. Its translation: CAWSRRVSYEQYF.

Written as DNA, the CDR3 is TGTGCCAGCAGTGAACTGTCAGGGCACTACAATGAGCAGTTCTTC. It codes for CASSELSGHYNEQFF. The gene calls are TRBV6-1 and TRBJ2-1; weak D call: TRBD1 (5 bases). CDR1 is MNHNS and CDR2 is SASEGT in the germline V gene. Trimming took off 2 bases at V and 3 bases at J, with 11 bases between the two ends. This CDR3 is 15 amino acids long.

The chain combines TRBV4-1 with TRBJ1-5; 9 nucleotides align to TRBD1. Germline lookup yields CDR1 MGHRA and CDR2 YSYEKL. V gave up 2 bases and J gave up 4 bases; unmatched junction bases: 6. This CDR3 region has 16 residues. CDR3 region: CASSQLPGTGNQPQHF. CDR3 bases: TGCGCCAGCAGCCAATTACCCGGGACAGGGAATCAGCCCCAGCATTTT.

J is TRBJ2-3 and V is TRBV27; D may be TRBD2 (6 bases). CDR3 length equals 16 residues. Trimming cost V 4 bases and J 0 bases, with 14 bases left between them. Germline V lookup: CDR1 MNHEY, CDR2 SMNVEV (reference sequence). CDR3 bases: TGTGCCAGCAGTTCCACGAGACTAGTTAGCACAGATACGCAGTATTTT. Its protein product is CASSSTRLVSTDTQYF.

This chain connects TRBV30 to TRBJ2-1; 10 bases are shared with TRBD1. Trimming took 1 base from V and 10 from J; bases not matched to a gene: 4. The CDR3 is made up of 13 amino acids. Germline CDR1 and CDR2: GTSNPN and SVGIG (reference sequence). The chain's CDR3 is CAWSASGQGEQFF. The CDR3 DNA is TGTGCCTGGAGTGCCTCGGGACAGGGGGAGCAGTTCTTC. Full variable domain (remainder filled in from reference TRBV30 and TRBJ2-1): SQTIHQWPATLVQPVGSPLSLECTVEGTSNPNLYWYRQAAGRGLQLLFYSVGIGQISSEVPQNLSASRPQDRQFILSSKKLLLSDSGFYLCAWSASGQGEQFFGPGTRLTVL.

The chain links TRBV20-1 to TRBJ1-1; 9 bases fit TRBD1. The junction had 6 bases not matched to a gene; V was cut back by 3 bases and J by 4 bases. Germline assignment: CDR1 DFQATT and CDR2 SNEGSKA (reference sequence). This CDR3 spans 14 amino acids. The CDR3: CSASGDRDSTEAFF. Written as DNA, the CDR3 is TGCAGTGCTAGTGGGGACAGGGATTCCACTGAAGCTTTCTTT.

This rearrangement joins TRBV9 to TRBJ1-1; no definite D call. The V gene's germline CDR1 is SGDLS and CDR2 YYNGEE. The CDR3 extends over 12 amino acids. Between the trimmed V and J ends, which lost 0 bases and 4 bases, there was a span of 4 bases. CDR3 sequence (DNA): TGTGCCAGCAGCGTAGTCGGCACTGAAGCTTTCTTT. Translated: CASSVVGTEAFF.

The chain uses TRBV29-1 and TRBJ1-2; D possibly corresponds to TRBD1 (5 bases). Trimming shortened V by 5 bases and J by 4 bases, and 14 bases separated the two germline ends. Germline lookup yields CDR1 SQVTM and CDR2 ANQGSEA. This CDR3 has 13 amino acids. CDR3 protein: CSVSWDLGYGYTF. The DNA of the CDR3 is TGCAGCGTTAGCTGGGACTTGGGCTATGGCTACACCTTC.

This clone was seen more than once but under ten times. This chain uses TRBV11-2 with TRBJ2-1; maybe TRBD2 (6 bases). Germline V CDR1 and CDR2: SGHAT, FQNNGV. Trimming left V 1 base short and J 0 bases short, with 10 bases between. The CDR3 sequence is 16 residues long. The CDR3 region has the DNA TGTGCCAGCAGCTTAGTGCCGGGGGTCTCCTACAATGAGCAGTTCTTC. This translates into CASSLVPGVSYNEQFF.

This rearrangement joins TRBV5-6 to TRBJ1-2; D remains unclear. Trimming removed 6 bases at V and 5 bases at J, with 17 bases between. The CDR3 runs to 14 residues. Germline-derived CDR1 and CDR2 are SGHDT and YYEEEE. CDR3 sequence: CASKNLGPLYGYTF. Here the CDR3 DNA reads TGTGCCAGCAAAAACCTGGGCCCCCTGTATGGCTACACCTTC. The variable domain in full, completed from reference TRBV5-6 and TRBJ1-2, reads DAGVTQSPTHLIKTRGQQVTLRCSPKSGHDTVSWYQQALGQGPQFIFQYYEEEERQRGNFPDRFSGHQFPNYSSELNVNALLLGDSALYLCASKNLGPLYGYTFGSGTRLTVV.

The CDR3 nucleotides are TGTGCCAGCAGCCCCCGACAGGCGAAGGGCGAGCAGTACTTC. Residues: CASSPRQAKGEQYF. V is TRBV3-1 (or the pseudogene TRBV3-2) and J is TRBJ2-7; weak D call: TRBD1 (6 bases). Germline-derived CDR1 and CDR2 are LGHDT and YNNKEL (reference sequence). V shed 4 bases and J shed 6 bases, with 16 bases lying between them. There are 14 residues in the CDR3.

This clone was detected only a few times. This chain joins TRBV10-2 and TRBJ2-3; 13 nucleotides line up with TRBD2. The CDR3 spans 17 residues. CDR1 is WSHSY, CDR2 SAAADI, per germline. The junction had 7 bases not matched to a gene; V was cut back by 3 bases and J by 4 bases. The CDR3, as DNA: TGCGCCAGCAGTGACTCGGGACTAGCGGGGACTTCAGATACGCAGTATTTT. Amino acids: CASSDSGLAGTSDTQYF.

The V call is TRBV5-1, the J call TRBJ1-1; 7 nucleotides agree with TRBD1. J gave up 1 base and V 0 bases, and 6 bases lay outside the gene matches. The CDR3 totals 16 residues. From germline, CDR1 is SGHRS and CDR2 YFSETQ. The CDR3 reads CASSLGVQGSNTEAFF. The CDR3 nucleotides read TGCGCCAGCAGCTTGGGGGTACAGGGGTCGAACACTGAAGCTTTCTTT.

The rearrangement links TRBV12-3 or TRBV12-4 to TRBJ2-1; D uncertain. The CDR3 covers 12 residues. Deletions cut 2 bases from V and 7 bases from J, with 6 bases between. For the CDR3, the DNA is TGTGCCAGCAGTTTATCGGGTAATGAGCAGTTCTTC. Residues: CASSLSGNEQFF.

CDR3 in amino acids: CASSLVGGREETQYF. Here the CDR3 DNA reads TGCGCCAGCAGCTTGGTCGGGGGGCGGGAAGAGACCCAGTACTTC. The chain is built from TRBV5-1 and TRBJ2-5; D is possibly TRBD2 (7 bases). V was trimmed by 0 bases and J by 3 bases, leaving 12 bases between them. CDR1 is SGHRS, CDR2 YFSETQ, per germline. CDR3 length equals 15 residues.

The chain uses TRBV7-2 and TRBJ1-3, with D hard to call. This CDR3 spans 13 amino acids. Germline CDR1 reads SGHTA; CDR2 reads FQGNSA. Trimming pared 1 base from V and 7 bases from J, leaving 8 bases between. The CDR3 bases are TGTGCCAGCAGCTTAGAAGCCAGGAACACCATATATTTT. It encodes CASSLEARNTIYF.